This T cell receptor beta chain was sequenced in a study of T cells in women clearing cervical HPV infection. V dropped 0 bases and J dropped 2; count of bases not matched to a gene: 0. CDR1 and CDR2 (germline): LNHNV, YYDKDF (reference sequence). This CDR3 is 15 amino acids long. The table came from immunoSEQ multiplex PCR; TCRdb's copy has only in-frame clones and leaves some out. The data show 20,000 to 25,000 clones, and the top ten clones hold 4% to 5.5%. Study-wide results and caveats: Controls had more TRBV6-7 (approximately 0.15%) than cases (approximately 0.11%).

With regard to this clone: No antigen is known for it. The observed sequence ends 3 residues before the CDR3 terminus, with the missing tail filled in from the germline J gene.

Sequences were obtained from blood buffy coat. This TCR was sampled from a woman between 18 and 69 years old with a cervical HPV16 infection that either progressed to CIN3+ or cleared (not recorded which). The rearrangement uses TRBV15 and TRBJ2-7; TRBD2 agrees at 11 bases. The CDR3 protein is CATSRDSGRAYEQYF. Partial CDR3 DNA: TGTGCCACCAGCAGAGATAGCGGGAGGGCCTACGAG.